A single sample gave rise to the 10 T cell receptor beta chains below, sequenced in a study of identical twins. TCRdb redid the calling of the 5' RACE reads with MiXCR, one entry per CDR3 protein. The table has about 660,000 distinct CDR3 sequences, around 8.6% seen once. A further study also used this sample, focusing on yellow fever vaccine responses in identical twins.

The sequencing sample was made of PBMCs. The receptors stem from a woman aged 18-30 years in good health.

The rearrangement joins TRBV19 to TRBJ2-2, with D hard to call. With 2 bases removed from V and 1 base from J, the gap between germline ends came to 5 bases. The CDR3 length is 14 residues. Germline V gene lookup returns CDR1 LNHDA and CDR2 SQIVND (reference sequence). This CDR3 reads CASSIRQNTGELFF. CDR3 bases: TGTGCCAGTAGTATACGGCAGAACACCGGGGAGCTGTTTTTT.

The chain joins TRBV7-9 to TRBJ2-7, with D possibly matching TRBD1 (5 bases). Trimming left V 4 bases short and J 2 bases short, with 12 bases between. Germline lookup yields CDR1 SEHNR and CDR2 FQNEAQ (reference sequence). This CDR3 is 14 amino acids long. CDR3 amino acids: CASSSVPDTYEQYF. In nucleotides, the CDR3 is TGTGCCAGCAGCTCCGTCCCGGACACCTACGAGCAGTACTTC. Looking up the rest from reference TRBV7-9 and TRBJ2-7 gives the full variable domain: DTGVSQNPRHKITKRGQNVTFRCDPISEHNRLYWYRQTLGQGPEFLTYFQNEAQLEKSRLLSDRFSAERPKGSFSTLEIQRTEQGDSAMYLCASSSVPDTYEQYFGPGTRLTVT.

This clonotype was detected a few times. V and J are TRBV20-1 and TRBJ2-7; 7 bases map to TRBD1. The CDR3 runs 13 residues. V lost 5 bases to trimming and J lost 2 bases; unmatched junction nucleotides: 6. CDR1 is DFQATT, CDR2 SNEGSKA, per germline (reference sequence). The CDR3 DNA sequence: TGCAGTGCTCCTCGACAGGGAACCTACGAGCAGTACTTC. It yields the protein CSAPRQGTYEQYF.

The genes are TRBV9 and TRBJ2-5; maybe TRBD2 (6 bases). There are 15 residues in the CDR3. Germline CDR1 SGDLS, CDR2 YYNGEE. V was trimmed by 3 bases and J by 5 bases, leaving 17 bases between them. DNA of the CDR3: TGTGCCAGCAGCGCCCCGACTAGTGGGGGGGAGACCCAGTACTTC. Translation gives CASSAPTSGGETQYF.

This sequence joins TRBV7-9 and TRBJ2-5; 7 bases are shared with TRBD1. This CDR3 spans 14 amino acids. The germline gives CDR1 SEHNR, CDR2 FQNEAQ (reference sequence). Trimming at V came to 7 bases and at J to 5 bases, leaving 10 bases not matched to a gene. This CDR3 reads CASTPRGPGETQYF. The CDR3 DNA reads as TGTGCCAGCACCCCGAGGGGGCCGGGGGAGACCCAGTACTTC. The whole variable domain, filled in from reference TRBV7-9 and TRBJ2-5, reads DTGVSQNPRHKITKRGQNVTFRCDPISEHNRLYWYRQTLGQGPEFLTYFQNEAQLEKSRLLSDRFSAERPKGSFSTLEIQRTEQGDSAMYLCASTPRGPGETQYFGPGTRLLVL.

Only a few counts were recorded for this clonotype. This may arise from a read error, as a much more abundant clone is one base away. This chain joins TRBV11-2 and TRBJ2-5; D not resolved. Germline values: CDR1 SGHAT, CDR2 FQNNGV. This CDR3 is built from 11 residues. V was shortened by 0 bases and J by 9 bases, with 5 bases between the two germline ends. The CDR3, as DNA: TGTGCCAGCAGCTTAGAGGGGTCCCAGTACTTC. As protein: CASSLEGSQYF.

This clonotype was seen only a few times. The chain joins TRBV4-3 to TRBJ2-7, with D perhaps matching TRBD1 or TRBD2 (5 bases each). The CDR3 extends over 14 amino acids. V gave up 3 bases and J gave up 2 bases, with 11 bases separating them. From germline, CDR1 is LGHNA and CDR2 YSLEER. The CDR3 region is CASSQGPYTYEQYF. The CDR3 nucleotides are TGCGCCAGCAGCCAGGGACCGTACACCTACGAGCAGTACTTC.

For this clonotype: The CDR3 end shows no conserved phenylalanine or tryptophan, and so a read error is likely. The J gene is TRBJ2-7, the V gene TRBV4-2; maybe TRBD2 (6 bases). V dropped 3 bases and J dropped 3 bases, with 18 bases sitting between them. CDR1 LGHNA and CDR2 YNFKEQ come from the germline V gene. This CDR3 has 16 residues. CDR3 bases: TGTGCCAGCAGCCACCTCCCGTCGATTAGCGGCTACGAGCAGTACTTG. Its protein is CASSHLPSISGYEQYL.

Comments on this clonotype: A read error is possible here, since a much larger clone lies one base away. The chain combines TRBV4-3 with TRBJ2-1; possible D gene TRBD2, 6 bases. Germline lookup yields CDR1 LGHNA and CDR2 YSLEER. CDR3 length: 18 residues. V shed 4 bases and J shed 1 base, with 20 bases lying between them. In DNA form, the CDR3 reads TGCGCCAGCAGCCGAGATCGGTATAGCGGAAAATCCTACAATGAGCAGTTCTTC. Its protein is CASSRDRYSGKSYNEQFF.

The sample holds a few counts of this clonotype. This rearrangement joins TRBV20-1 to TRBJ2-1; 8 bases map to TRBD1. Germline CDR1 is DFQATT and CDR2 is SNEGSKA (reference sequence). The CDR3 contains 15 residues. J lost 7 bases, V lost 3 bases, and 11 bases had no gene match. CDR3 sequence (DNA): TGCAGTGCTAGGGATGGCGCAGGGGGCTGGAATGAGCAGTTCTTC. Translating gives CSARDGAGGWNEQFF.